A single sample gave rise to the 30 T cell receptor beta chains below, sequenced in a study of beta chain features in type 1 diabetes. Regarding the study as a whole: Significant though moderate, a shortening of TCRB CDR3s appeared in all four CD4+ subsets of Type 1 diabetes patients.

The isolated RNA, all of it, was reverse transcribed, so expressed TCRB transcripts were what got sequenced. Repertoires were generated with immunoSEQ multiplex PCR, while TCRdb's copy carries only in-frame clones and drops some. The repertoire has hundreds of thousands of clones, roughly an eighth of them found once; the top ten carry 0.04%. For these receptors, no antigen is known. Sample: naive CD4+ T cells from blood. These receptors were collected from a young man with type 1 diabetes.

The V and J genes are TRBV28 and TRBJ1-1; D remains unclear. The CDR3 totals 12 residues. Germline V gene lookup returns CDR1 MDHEN and CDR2 SYDVKM. The V end was cut by 2 bases, the J end by 8 bases, with 9 bases between. CDR3 in DNA: TGTGCCAGCAGTTTAGGTGGGGTCGAAGCTTTCTTT. It specifies CASSLGGVEAFF.

This clone occurred a few times. The chain joins TRBV7-2 to TRBJ2-7; 8 bases agree with TRBD1. V gave up 7 bases and J gave up 3 bases; unmatched junction bases: 2. The CDR3 runs to 12 residues. The germline CDR1 and CDR2 sequences are SGHTA and FQGNSA. The CDR3 loop is CASNRGNYEQYF. The CDR3 bases are TGTGCCAGCAACAGGGGGAACTACGAGCAGTACTTC.

This clone occurred a few times. The genes are TRBV10-3 and TRBJ1-5, with no clear D. This CDR3 region has 14 residues. Looked up from germline, CDR1 is ENHRY and CDR2 is SYGVKD. The V gene lost 3 bases and the J gene lost 0 bases, with 6 bases spanning the gap. The CDR3 nucleotides read TGTGCCATCAGTGAAGGGTATAGCAATCAGCCCCAGCATTTT. Amino acids: CAISEGYSNQPQHF.

This clone was found a few times. The chain employs TRBV4-1 and TRBJ2-7, with 10 bases lining up with TRBD2. After removal of 4 bases from V and 3 bases from J, the junction contained 3 bases not matched to a gene. The V gene's germline CDR1 is MGHRA and CDR2 YSYEKL. CDR3 length equals 14 residues. The CDR3 DNA reads as TGCGCCAGCAGCCTTAGCGGGAGGCTCTACGAGCAGTACTTC. Amino acid sequence: CASSLSGRLYEQYF.

The V and J genes are TRBV5-6 and TRBJ2-2; D gene uncertain. Germline V CDR1 and CDR2: SGHDT, YYEEEE. There are 13 residues in the CDR3. V dropped 2 bases and J dropped 5 bases, with 7 bases sitting between them. CDR3 loop: CASSFYETGELFF. The DNA of the CDR3 is TGTGCCAGCAGCTTTTATGAAACCGGGGAGCTGTTTTTT. Together with reference TRBV5-6 and TRBJ2-2, the CDR3 gives the full variable domain: DAGVTQSPTHLIKTRGQQVTLRCSPKSGHDTVSWYQQALGQGPQFIFQYYEEEERQRGNFPDRFSGHQFPNYSSELNVNALLLGDSALYLCASSFYETGELFFGEGSRLTVL.

The chain is built from TRBV9 and TRBJ2-5; D is undetermined. The CDR3 totals 13 residues. Looked up from germline, CDR1 is SGDLS and CDR2 is YYNGEE. V lost 3 bases and J 4 bases, leaving 10 bases between the germline ends. CDR3 in amino acids: CASSDRMGETQYF. As DNA, the CDR3 is TGTGCCAGCAGCGACCGTATGGGAGAGACCCAGTACTTC.

CDR3 in DNA: TGTGCCTGGAGGAACCGGGACCTGAGCACAGATACGCAGTATTTT. Its translation is CAWRNRDLSTDTQYF. This sequence joins TRBV30 and TRBJ2-3; D may match TRBD1 or TRBD2 (5 bases each). The V gene's germline CDR1 is GTSNPN and CDR2 SVGIG (reference sequence). The CDR3 is made up of 15 amino acids. Trimming removed 3 bases from V and 0 bases from J, with 13 bases in between.

This clone has more than one count but fewer than ten. The chain carries TRBV7-2 and TRBJ1-5; 10 bases agree with TRBD1. V dropped 5 bases and J dropped 6; count of bases not matched to a gene: 4. CDR1 is SGHTA and CDR2 is FQGNSA in the germline V gene. This CDR3 spans 14 amino acids. In nucleotides, the CDR3 is TGTGCCAGCAGCCCGACAGGGGGCATTCAGCCCCAGCATTTT. This encodes CASSPTGGIQPQHF.

Only a few counts were recorded for this clone. Written as DNA, the CDR3 is TGTGCCAGCCGAGGCTCATGGGGTAGCAATCAGCCCCAGCATTTT. This sequence encodes CASRGSWGSNQPQHF. This chain joins TRBV28 and TRBJ1-5; D is unclear. The CDR3 extends over 15 amino acids. Trimming took 8 bases from V and 0 from J, leaving 14 bases between them. Germline loops: CDR1 MDHEN, CDR2 SYDVKM.

There are a few counts of this clone. The V call is TRBV18, the J call TRBJ2-1; 7 nucleotides agree with TRBD2. CDR1 KGHSH and CDR2 LQKENI come from the germline V gene. The V gene end was trimmed by 3 bases and the J gene end by 4 bases; junction bases not matched to a gene: 3. This CDR3 is 14 amino acids long. The CDR3 DNA reads as TGTGCCAGCTCACCCGCCGGGGGGTACAATGAGCAGTTCTTC. Protein sequence: CASSPAGGYNEQFF.

This clone has only a few counts. The chain combines TRBV5-4 with TRBJ1-5; perhaps TRBD1 as D (6 bases). With 9 bases removed from V and 4 bases from J, the gap between germline ends came to 17 bases. The V gene's germline CDR1 is SGHNT and CDR2 YYREEE (reference sequence). CDR3 length: 14 residues. CDR3 protein: CATSGDLGNQPQHF. CDR3 DNA sequence: TGTGCCACATCAGGGGATTTGGGGAATCAGCCCCAGCATTTT.

This clone was seen only a few times. The chain recombines TRBV15 with TRBJ2-3, with TRBD2 matching over 9 bases. The V and J ends lost 3 bases and 1 base, in that order; junction bases with no gene match: 8. Germline V gene data show CDR1 as LNHNV and CDR2 as YYDKDF (reference sequence). The CDR3 spans 17 residues. CDR3 sequence: CATSSPWASGGTDTQYF. CDR3 in DNA: TGTGCCACCAGCAGCCCCTGGGCTAGCGGGGGCACAGATACGCAGTATTTT.

Only one count was recorded for this clone. This chain links TRBV9 with TRBJ1-2; 8 bases are a match to TRBD1. The CDR3 spans 16 residues. V was clipped by 0 bases and J by 2 bases; unmatched bases: 6. CDR1 and CDR2 (germline): SGDLS, YYNGEE. The chain's CDR3 is CASSVGPGQGNYGYTF. CDR3 in DNA: TGTGCCAGCAGCGTAGGCCCTGGACAGGGAAACTATGGCTACACCTTC. Filled out from reference TRBV9 and TRBJ1-2, the complete variable domain reads DSGVTQTPKHLITATGQRVTLRCSPRSGDLSVYWYQQSLDQGLQFLIQYYNGEERAKGNILERFSAQQFPDLHSELNLSSLELGDSALYFCASSVGPGQGNYGYTFGSGTRLTVV.

J is TRBJ2-6 and V is TRBV5-1; D is tentatively TRBD1 or TRBD2 (5 bases each). CDR1 and CDR2 from the germline V gene are SGHRS and YFSETQ. The CDR3 runs 16 residues. Between the trimmed V and J ends, which lost 1 base and 0 bases, there was a span of 8 bases. CDR3 in amino acids: CASSLRGLSGANVLTF. In DNA form, the CDR3 reads TGCGCCAGCAGCTTGCGGGGCCTCTCTGGGGCCAACGTCCTGACTTTC.

Of note for this clone: Other DNA sequences in the sample encode the same CDR3. This chain links TRBV5-4 with TRBJ2-5; D unresolved. The germline gives CDR1 SGHNT, CDR2 YYREEE (reference sequence). Trimming cost V 0 bases and J 4 bases, with 7 bases left between them. CDR3 size: 13 residues. CDR3 residues: CASSLGQGETQYF. The CDR3 DNA follows: TGTGCCAGCAGCTTGGGGCAAGGAGAGACCCAGTACTTC.

The chain couples TRBV9 to TRBJ2-7; D is undetermined. V lost 0 bases, J lost 0 bases, and 13 bases lay in between. Germline V gene lookup returns CDR1 SGDLS and CDR2 YYNGEE. This CDR3 is built from 16 residues. The chain's CDR3 is CASSVDLGQYSYEQYF. CDR3 DNA: TGTGCCAGCAGCGTAGATCTTGGGCAGTACTCCTACGAGCAGTACTTC.

This clone was counted a few times. The chain recombines TRBV2 with TRBJ1-1; possible D gene TRBD1, 5 bases. The V gene lost 6 bases and the J gene lost 11 bases, with 19 bases spanning the gap. CDR1 SNHLY and CDR2 FYNNEI come from the germline V gene. This CDR3 has 13 amino acids. CDR3 nucleotides: TGTGCCAGCAGCCCACGGCAGGGAAGTAGGGCTTTCTTT. Translated: CASSPRQGSRAFF.

The chain carries TRBV15 and TRBJ1-6; a possible D gene is TRBD1 (5 bases). Germline CDR1 and CDR2: LNHNV and YYDKDF (reference sequence). The CDR3 loop spans 17 amino acids. V lost 1 base and J 7 bases, leaving 17 bases between the germline ends. This CDR3 is CATSRAGLGFLNSPLHF. In DNA, the CDR3 is TGTGCCACCAGCAGAGCAGGGTTGGGATTCCTCAATTCACCCCTCCACTTT. Together with reference TRBV15 and TRBJ1-6, the CDR3 gives the full variable domain: DAMVIQNPRYQVTQFGKPVTLSCSQTLNHNVMYWYQQKSSQAPKLLFHYYDKDFNNEADTPDNFQSRRPNTSFCFLDIRSPGLGDTAMYLCATSRAGLGFLNSPLHFGNGTRLTVT.

This rearrangement joins TRBV4-3 to TRBJ1-2; 11 nucleotides line up with TRBD1. The CDR3 has 14 amino acids. Germline V gives CDR1 LGHNA, CDR2 YSLEER. The junction had 2 bases not matched to a gene; V was cut back by 4 bases and J by 4 bases. The CDR3 protein is CASSRGQGAYGYTF. CDR3 coding DNA: TGCGCCAGCAGCCGAGGACAGGGGGCCTATGGCTACACCTTC.

This clone has just a few counts. In the same sample, other DNA sequences code for this CDR3. The chain uses TRBV5-1 and TRBJ2-5; the match to TRBD2 covers 10 bases. V was clipped by 0 bases and J by 4 bases; unmatched bases: 3. The CDR3 is 15 amino acids. From germline, CDR1 is SGHRS and CDR2 YFSETQ. The DNA of the CDR3 is TGCGCCAGCAGCTTGGGCCTAGCGGGGGCAGAGACCCAGTACTTC. This gives the protein CASSLGLAGAETQYF. The full variable domain, in which reference TRBV5-1 and TRBJ2-5 provide the parts outside the CDR3, is KAGVTQTPRYLIKTRGQQVTLSCSPISGHRSVSWYQQTPGQGLQFLFEYFSETQRNKGNFPGRFSGRQFSNSRSEMNVSTLELGDSALYLCASSLGLAGAETQYFGPGTRLLVL.

This clone was observed a handful of times. The V gene is TRBV7-2, the J gene TRBJ2-7; D remains unclear. Germline lookup yields CDR1 SGHTA and CDR2 FQGNSA. With 3 bases removed from V and 0 bases from J, the gap between germline ends came to 9 bases. This CDR3 contains 14 residues. CDR3 coding DNA: TGTGCCAGCAGCTTTCTAGAAACCTCCTACGAGCAGTACTTC. Protein sequence: CASSFLETSYEQYF.

V usage is TRBV30 and J usage is TRBJ2-1; TRBD1 or TRBD2 may be the D gene (6 bases each). Trimming shortened V by 5 bases and J by 1 base, and 15 bases separated the two germline ends. Looked up from germline, CDR1 is GTSNPN and CDR2 is SVGIG (reference sequence). The CDR3 extends over 15 amino acids. The CDR3 protein is CAWGGGTDSYNEQFF. CDR3 nucleotides: TGTGCCTGGGGAGGGGGTACTGATTCCTACAATGAGCAGTTCTTC.

The rearrangement uses TRBV7-2 and TRBJ2-3; the D gene is possibly TRBD2 (5 bases). Between the trimmed V and J ends, which lost 0 bases and 2 bases, there was a span of 18 bases. The CDR3 runs 18 residues. Germline assignment: CDR1 SGHTA and CDR2 FQGNSA. CDR3 DNA sequence: TGTGCCAGCAGCTTAGCCAGCGGTAGTCTCATGCACACAGATACGCAGTATTTT. The encoded protein is CASSLASGSLMHTDTQYF.

The chain employs TRBV14 and TRBJ2-2; D is undetermined. This CDR3 is built from 18 residues. V was shortened by 1 base and J by 3 bases, with 18 bases between the two germline ends. Germline values: CDR1 SGHDN, CDR2 FVKESK. The CDR3 DNA sequence: TGTGCCAGCAGCCAAGTTGTTGCAGGAATGACGCACACCGGGGAGCTGTTTTTT. Its protein is CASSQVVAGMTHTGELFF. Variable domain in full (rest from reference TRBV14 and TRBJ2-2): EAGVTQFPSHSVIEKGQTVTLRCDPISGHDNLYWYRRVMGKEIKFLLHFVKESKQDESGMPNNRFLAERTGGTYSTLKVQPAELEDSGVYFCASSQVVAGMTHTGELFFGEGSRLTVL.

The chain is built from TRBV18 and TRBJ2-5, with D possibly TRBD1 on 5 matching bases. This CDR3 has 15 amino acids. The ends were cut back, 2 bases at V and 3 bases at J, with 13 bases in the middle. CDR1 is KGHSH, CDR2 LQKENI, per germline. The CDR3 here is CASSPLARREETQYF. The CDR3 region has the DNA TGTGCCAGCTCACCATTAGCCCGCAGGGAAGAGACCCAGTACTTC.

This clone was counted a few times. The genes are TRBV10-3 and TRBJ2-3; D remains unclear. The CDR3 is 16 amino acids. The V end lost 2 bases, the J end lost 1 base, and 13 bases lay between the germline ends. Germline V gene sequence: CDR1 ENHRY, CDR2 SYGVKD. The CDR3 sequence: CAISERATRGTDTQYF. DNA of the CDR3: TGTGCCATCAGTGAGAGGGCTACCCGAGGCACAGATACGCAGTATTTT.

This clone has only a few counts. This rearrangement joins TRBV5-1 to TRBJ2-1; 12 bases map to TRBD2. The V and J ends lost 0 bases and 2 bases, in that order; junction bases with no gene match: 6. This CDR3 comprises 18 residues. Germline lookup yields CDR1 SGHRS and CDR2 YFSETQ. For the CDR3, the DNA is TGCGCCAGCAGCTTGGTGCTAGCGGGAGGGGGCGCCTACAATGAGCAGTTCTTC. Translating gives CASSLVLAGGGAYNEQFF.

This clone was picked up a small number of times. The genes are TRBV9 and TRBJ2-5; the D is unclear. The CDR3 runs 14 residues. Germline V CDR1 and CDR2: SGDLS, YYNGEE. V was clipped by 5 bases and J by 5 bases, with 16 bases between them. The CDR3 DNA follows: TGTGCCAGCAGTGCAACATTATCCCGGGAGACCCAGTACTTC. Protein product: CASSATLSRETQYF.

In this sample, this clone turned up a few times. The J gene is TRBJ2-1, the V gene TRBV7-6; a weak D match, TRBD2 (5 bases). The CDR3 is 13 residues long. V was clipped by 5 bases and J by 6 bases, with 11 bases between them. CDR1 is SGHVS and CDR2 is FNYEAQ in the germline V gene. In DNA form, the CDR3 reads TGTGCCAGCAGCCCTCGGGAAGCCAATGAGCAGTTCTTC. It codes for CASSPREANEQFF.

The sample holds a few counts of this clone. The chain recombines TRBV28 with TRBJ2-1; D may be TRBD2 (6 bases). Germline V gives CDR1 MDHEN, CDR2 SYDVKM. The length of the CDR3 is 13 residues. Trimming cost V 10 bases and J 0 bases, with 10 bases left between them. Here the CDR3 reads CATGETSYNEQFF. In DNA form, the CDR3 reads TGTGCCACGGGGGAAACCTCCTACAATGAGCAGTTCTTC. Full variable domain (rest looked up from reference TRBV28 and TRBJ2-1): DVKVTQSSRYLVKRTGEKVFLECVQDMDHENMFWYRQDPGLGLRLIYFSYDVKMKEKGDIPEGYSVSREKKERFSLILESASTNQTSMYLCATGETSYNEQFFGPGTRLTVL.